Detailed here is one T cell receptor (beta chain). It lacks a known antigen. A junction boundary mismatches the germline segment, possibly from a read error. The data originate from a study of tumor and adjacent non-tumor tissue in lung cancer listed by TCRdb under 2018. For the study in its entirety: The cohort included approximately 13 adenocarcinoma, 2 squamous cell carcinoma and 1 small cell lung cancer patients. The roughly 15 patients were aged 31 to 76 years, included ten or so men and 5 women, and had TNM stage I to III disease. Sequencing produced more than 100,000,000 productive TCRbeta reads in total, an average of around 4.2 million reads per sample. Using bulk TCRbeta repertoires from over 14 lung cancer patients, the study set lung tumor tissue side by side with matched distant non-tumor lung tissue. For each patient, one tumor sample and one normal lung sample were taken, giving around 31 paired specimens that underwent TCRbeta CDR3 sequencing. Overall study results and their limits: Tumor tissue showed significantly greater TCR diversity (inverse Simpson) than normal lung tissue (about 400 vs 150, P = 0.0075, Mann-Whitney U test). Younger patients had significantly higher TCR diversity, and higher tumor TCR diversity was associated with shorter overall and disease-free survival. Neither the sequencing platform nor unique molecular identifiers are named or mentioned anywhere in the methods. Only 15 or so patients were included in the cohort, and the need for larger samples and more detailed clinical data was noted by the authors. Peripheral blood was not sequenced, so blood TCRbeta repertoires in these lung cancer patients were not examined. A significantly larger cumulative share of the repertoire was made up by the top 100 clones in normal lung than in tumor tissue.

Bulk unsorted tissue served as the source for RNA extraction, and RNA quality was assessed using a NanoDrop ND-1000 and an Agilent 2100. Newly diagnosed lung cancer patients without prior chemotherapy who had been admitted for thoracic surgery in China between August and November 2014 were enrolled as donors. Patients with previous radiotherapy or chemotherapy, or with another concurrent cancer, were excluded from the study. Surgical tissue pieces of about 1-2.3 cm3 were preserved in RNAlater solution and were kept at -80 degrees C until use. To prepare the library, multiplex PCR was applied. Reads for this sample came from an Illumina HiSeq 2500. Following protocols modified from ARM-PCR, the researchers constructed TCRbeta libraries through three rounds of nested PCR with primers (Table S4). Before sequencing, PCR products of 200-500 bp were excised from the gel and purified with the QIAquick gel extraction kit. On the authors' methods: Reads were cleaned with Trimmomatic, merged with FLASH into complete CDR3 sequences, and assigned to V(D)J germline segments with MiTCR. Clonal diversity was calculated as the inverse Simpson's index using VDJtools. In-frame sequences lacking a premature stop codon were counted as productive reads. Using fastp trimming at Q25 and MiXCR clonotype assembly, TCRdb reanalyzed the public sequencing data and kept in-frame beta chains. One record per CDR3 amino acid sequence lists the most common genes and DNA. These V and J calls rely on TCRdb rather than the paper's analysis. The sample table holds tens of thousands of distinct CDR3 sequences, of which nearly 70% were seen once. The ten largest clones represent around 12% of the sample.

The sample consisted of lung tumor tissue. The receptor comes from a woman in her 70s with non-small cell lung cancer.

The DNA is as follows: TGTGCAAGCAGTCAATCCGGGACAGGGAAGGACAATGAGCAGTTATTC. The translation is CASSQSGTGKDNEQLF. The chain couples TRBV6-1 to TRBJ2-1, with 9 bases matching TRBD1. The germline V gene sets CDR1 to MNHNS and CDR2 to SASEGT. The CDR3 goes from the cysteine to the phenylalanine over 16 residues. Kept here is only the CDR3 DNA, which spans 48 bases and is read in frame from base 1.